The 6 T cell receptor beta chains given below trace back to one sample, sequenced in a study of shared T cell receptors in the human thymus. TCRdb's copy holds only in-frame clones and misses some; the assay was immunoSEQ multiplex PCR. The repertoire holds 600,000 or so clones, with approximately 89% as singletons. The same sample was also used in a study of human thymus T cells.

Sample: thymocytes. Receptors originate from a boy under three years old with a congenital heart defect.

V usage is TRBV5-8 and J usage is TRBJ1-4, with TRBD1 matching over 11 bases. The CDR3 spans 16 residues. With 6 bases clipped from V and 0 bases from J, the junction kept 4 bases outside the gene matches. Germline loops: CDR1 SGHTS, CDR2 YDEGEE. Here the CDR3 reads CASTGTGGATNEKLFF. For the CDR3, the DNA is TGTGCCAGCACCGGGACAGGGGGGGCAACTAATGAAAAACTGTTTTTT.

This rearrangement joins TRBV29-1 to TRBJ2-1; a possible D gene is TRBD2 (6 bases). The germline CDR1 and CDR2 sequences are SQVTM and ANQGSEA. The V and J ends lost 1 base and 8 bases respectively, with 15 bases between them. The length of the CDR3 is 14 residues. In DNA form, the CDR3 reads TGCAGCGTTGAAGGACTAACTAGCTTCCATGAGCAGTTCTTC. This sequence encodes CSVEGLTSFHEQFF.

The genes are TRBV6-4 and TRBJ2-3; 9 bases map to TRBD1. V lost 4 bases to trimming and J lost 6 bases; unmatched junction nucleotides: 2. The CDR3 loop spans 13 amino acids. The germline V gene has CDR1 MRHNA and CDR2 SNTAGT. The CDR3: CASSGDRGDTQYF. In DNA form, the CDR3 reads TGTGCCAGCAGTGGTGACAGGGGGGATACGCAGTATTTT.

The chain employs TRBV27 and TRBJ1-2; D is ambiguous. Trimming removed 8 bases from V and 4 bases from J, with 17 bases in between. The V gene's germline CDR1 is MNHEY and CDR2 SMNVEV (reference sequence). The CDR3 is 14 amino acids. The CDR3, as DNA: TGTGCCAGCGCGGTGCGGGGAAGGATCTATGGCTACACCTTC. The encoded protein is CASAVRGRIYGYTF.

The chain uses TRBV7-9 and TRBJ2-3; D perhaps matches TRBD1 (5 bases). This CDR3 has 16 amino acids. Between the trimmed V and J ends, which lost 5 bases and 2 bases, there was a span of 17 bases. Germline V CDR1 and CDR2: SEHNR, FQNEAQ (reference sequence). CDR3 DNA: TGTGCCAGCAGCGCCCGACAAAAGGGGTTCACAGATACGCAGTATTTT. Its protein is CASSARQKGFTDTQYF.

As concerns this clone: The sample carries other DNA sequences with the same CDR3. The rearrangement joins TRBV5-6 to TRBJ2-7; D is perhaps TRBD2 (6 bases). Between the trimmed V and J ends, which lost 4 bases and 2 bases, there was a span of 10 bases. Germline loops: CDR1 SGHDT, CDR2 YYEEEE. CDR3 size: 13 residues. The CDR3 reads CASSPGTAYEQYF. The CDR3 DNA is TGTGCCAGCAGCCCGGGGACTGCCTACGAGCAGTACTTC.